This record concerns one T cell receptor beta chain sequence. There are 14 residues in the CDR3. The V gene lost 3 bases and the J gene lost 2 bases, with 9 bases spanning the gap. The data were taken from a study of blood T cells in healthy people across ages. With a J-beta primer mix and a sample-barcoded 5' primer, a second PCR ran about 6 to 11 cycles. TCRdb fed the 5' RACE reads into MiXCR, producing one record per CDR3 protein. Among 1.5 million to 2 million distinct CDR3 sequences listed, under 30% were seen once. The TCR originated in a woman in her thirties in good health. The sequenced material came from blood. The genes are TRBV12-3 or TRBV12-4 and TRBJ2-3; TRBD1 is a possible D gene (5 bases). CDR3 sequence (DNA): TGTGCCAGCAGTTTTGGGGCTAACACAGATACGCAGTATTTT. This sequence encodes CASSFGANTDTQYF.